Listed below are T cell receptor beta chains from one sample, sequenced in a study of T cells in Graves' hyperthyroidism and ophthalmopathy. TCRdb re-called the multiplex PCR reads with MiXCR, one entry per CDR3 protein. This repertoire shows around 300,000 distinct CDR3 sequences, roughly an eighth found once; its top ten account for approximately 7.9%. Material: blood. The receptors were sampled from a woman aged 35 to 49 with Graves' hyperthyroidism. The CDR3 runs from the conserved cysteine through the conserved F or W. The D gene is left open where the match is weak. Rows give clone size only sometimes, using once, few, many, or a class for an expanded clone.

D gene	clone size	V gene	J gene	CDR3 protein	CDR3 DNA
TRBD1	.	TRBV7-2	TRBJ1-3	CASSKDRGQGNTIYF	TGTGCCAGCAGCAAGGACAGGGGGCAGGGAAACACCATATATTTT
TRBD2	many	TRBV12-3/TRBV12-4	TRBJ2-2	CASSFAGVSGELFF	TGTGCCAGCAGTTTCGCGGGAGTTTCCGGGGAGCTGTTTTTT
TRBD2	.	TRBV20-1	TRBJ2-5	CRLAGETQYF	TGCAGACTAGCGGGAGAGACCCAGTACTTC
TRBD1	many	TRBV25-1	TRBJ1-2	CASSLQGASNYGYTF	TGTGCCAGCAGTCTACAGGGGGCGTCTAACTATGGCTACACCTTC
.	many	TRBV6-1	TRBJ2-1	CASSLSGGEQFF	TGTGCCAGCAGTCTTAGCGGAGGTGAGCAGTTCTTC
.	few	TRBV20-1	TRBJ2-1	CSAGRQGFEQFF	TGCAGTGCTGGCAGGCAGGGTTTTGAGCAGTTCTTC
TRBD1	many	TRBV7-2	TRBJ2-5	CASSLRGDRGQETQYF	TGTGCCAGCAGCTTACGGGGGGACAGGGGACAAGAGACCCAGTACTTC
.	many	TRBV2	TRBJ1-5	CASKSTGQTYSNQPQHF	TGTGCCAGCAAATCGACAGGACAGACATATAGCAATCAGCCCCAGCATTTT
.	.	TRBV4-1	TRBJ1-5	CASSQDTRQPQHF	TGCGCCAGCAGCCAAGATACCCGGCAGCCCCAGCATTTT
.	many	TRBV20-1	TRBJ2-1	CSARATDTNSYNEQFF	TGCAGTGCTAGAGCAACGGACACAAACTCCTACAATGAGCAGTTCTTC
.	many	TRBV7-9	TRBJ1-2	CASSESRATHGYTF	TGTGCCAGCAGCGAATCCCGTGCTACCCATGGCTACACCTTC
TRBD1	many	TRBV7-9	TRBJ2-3	CASSPTGGGTDTQYF	TGTGCCAGCAGCCCGACAGGGGGCGGCACAGATACGCAGTATTTT
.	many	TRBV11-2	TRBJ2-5	CASSREPSAPIETQYF	TGTGCCAGCAGCCGAGAACCTAGCGCACCAATAGAGACCCAGTACTTC
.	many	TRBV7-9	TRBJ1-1	CASSTPGQLYTEAFF	TGTGCCAGCAGCACGCCCGGACAGCTTTACACTGAAGCTTTCTTT
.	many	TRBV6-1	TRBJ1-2	CASSEDRDGEGYTF	TGTGCCAGCAGTGAAGACCGGGACGGGGAAGGCTACACCTTC
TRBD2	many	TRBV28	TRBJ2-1	CASGRVLAGDLTYNEQFF	TGTGCCAGCGGCCGAGTACTAGCGGGAGATTTGACCTACAATGAGCAGTTCTTC
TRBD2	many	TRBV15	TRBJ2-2	CATSRDLLLAGGPGELFF	TGTGCCACCAGCAGAGATCTCCTTCTAGCGGGAGGGCCCGGGGAGCTGTTTTTT